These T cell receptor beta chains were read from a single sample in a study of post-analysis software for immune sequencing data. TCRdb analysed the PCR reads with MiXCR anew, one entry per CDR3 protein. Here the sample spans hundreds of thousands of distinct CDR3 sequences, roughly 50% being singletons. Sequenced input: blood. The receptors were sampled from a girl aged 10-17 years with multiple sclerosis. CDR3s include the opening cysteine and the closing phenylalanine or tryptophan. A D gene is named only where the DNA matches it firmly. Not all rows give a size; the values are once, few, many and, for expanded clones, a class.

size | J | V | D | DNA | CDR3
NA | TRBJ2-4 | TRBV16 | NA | TGCGCCAGCAGCCAAGTAGGAGGAGCCAAAAACATTCAGTACTTC | CASSQVGGAKNIQYF
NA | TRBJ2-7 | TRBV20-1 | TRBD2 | TGCAGTGCTAGACCGCTAGCGGGAGATGGGTCCTACGAGCAGTACTTC | CSARPLAGDGSYEQYF
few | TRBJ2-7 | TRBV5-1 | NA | TGCGCCAGCAGCTTGGGTGGCGGACAGAGCTACGAGCAGTACTTC | CASSLGGGQSYEQYF
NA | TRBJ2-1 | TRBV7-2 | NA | TGTGCCAGCAGCTTAGAAGCTCTCCCCTTATACAATGAGCAGTTCTTC | CASSLEALPLYNEQFF
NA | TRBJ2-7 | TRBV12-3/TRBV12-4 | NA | TGTGCCAGCAGTTTTTGGGGGGTTACCTACGAGCAGTACTTC | CASSFWGVTYEQYF
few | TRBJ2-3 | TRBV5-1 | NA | TGCGCCAGCAGCTTGAGTCAGATGATCAGCACAGATACGCAGTATTTT | CASSLSQMISTDTQYF
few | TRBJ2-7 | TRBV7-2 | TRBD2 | TGTGCCAGCAGCTTTCGAGGACTAGCGGGGGGATTAGGAGTCGACGAGCAGTACTTC | CASSFRGLAGGLGVDEQYF
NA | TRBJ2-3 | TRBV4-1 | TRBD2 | TGCGCCAGCAGCCCTTACGGGGGGGCAACAGATACGCAGTATTTT | CASSPYGGATDTQYF
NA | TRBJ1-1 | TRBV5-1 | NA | TGCGCCAGCAGCTTGGTGGCGGGACCGAACACTGAAGCTTTCTTT | CASSLVAGPNTEAFF
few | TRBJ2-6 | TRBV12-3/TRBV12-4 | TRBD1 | TGTGCCAGCAGTTTAAGACAGGGGATAGCTGGGGCCAACGTCCTGACTTTC | CASSLRQGIAGANVLTF
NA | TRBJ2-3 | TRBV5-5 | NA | TGTGCCAGCAGCCCGTGGACACTCCCAGCAGCAGATACGCAGTATTTT | CASSPWTLPAADTQYF
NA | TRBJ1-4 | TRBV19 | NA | TGTGCCACCAGGCCGACAACAACTAATGAAAAACTGTTTTTT | CATRPTTTNEKLFF
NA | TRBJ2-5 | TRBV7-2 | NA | TGTGCCAACAGCTCTAACCCGGTCAGGGAGACCCAGTACTTC | CANSSNPVRETQYF
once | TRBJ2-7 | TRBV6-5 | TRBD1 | TGTGCCAGCAGGGACAGGGGGCGTGGAACCTACGAGCAGTACTTC | CASRDRGRGTYEQYF
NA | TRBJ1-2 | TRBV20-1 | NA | TGCAGTGCTAGACGCCTTCCGGGTCTAGGAGGTTATGGCTACACCTTC | CSARRLPGLGGYGYTF
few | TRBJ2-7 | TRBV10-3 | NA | TGTGCCATCAGTGAGGGCCGATACTACGAGCAGTACTTC | CAISEGRYYEQYF
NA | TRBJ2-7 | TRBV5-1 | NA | TGCGCCAGCAGCCGGGACTCGTACTCCTACGAGCAGTACTTC | CASSRDSYSYEQYF
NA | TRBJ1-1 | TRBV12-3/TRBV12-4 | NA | TGTGCCAGCAGTTTGCCGGGGAGCGCTGAAGCTTTCTTT | CASSLPGSAEAFF
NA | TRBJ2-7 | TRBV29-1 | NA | TGCAGCGTCCTCCCGGGAGCCGAGCAGTACTTC | CSVLPGAEQYF
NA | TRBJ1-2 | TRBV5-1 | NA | TGCGCCAGCAACTTCGACGAGACCAGCTATGGCTACACCTTC | CASNFDETSYGYTF
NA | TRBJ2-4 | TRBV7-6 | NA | TGTGCCAGCAGCTCCGCCATCCGAGGGAACATTCAGTACTTC | CASSSAIRGNIQYF
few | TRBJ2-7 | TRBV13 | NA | TGTGCCAGCAGCCTGGTGGGACAACTTAAGCAGTACTTC | CASSLVGQLKQYF
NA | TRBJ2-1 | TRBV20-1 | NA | TGCAGTGCTAGAGATCTCAGGCAGGACTCGGAGAATGAGCAGTTCTTC | CSARDLRQDSENEQFF
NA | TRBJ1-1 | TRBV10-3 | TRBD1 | TGTGCCATCAGTGGTGTATCACAGGGGGCGGGCACTGAAGCTTTCTTT | CAISGVSQGAGTEAFF
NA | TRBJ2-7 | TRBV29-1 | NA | TGCAGCGTTCCCTCTAGGGGGAACGAGCAGTACTTC | CSVPSRGNEQYF
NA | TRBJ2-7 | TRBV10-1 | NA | TGCGCCAGCAGTGATAACAGTAACTACGAGCAGTACTTC | CASSDNSNYEQYF
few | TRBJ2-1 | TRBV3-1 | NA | TGTGCCAGCAGCCAGGGTGGCGGACAGTACAATGAGCAGTTCTTC | CASSQGGGQYNEQFF
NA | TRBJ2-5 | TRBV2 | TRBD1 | TGTGCCAGCAGTGGCATGACAGGGGGCAGAGAGACCCAGTACTTC | CASSGMTGGRETQYF
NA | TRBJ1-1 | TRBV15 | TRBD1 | TGTGCCACCAGGAGACAGGGAATGAACACTGAAGCTTTCTTT | CATRRQGMNTEAFF
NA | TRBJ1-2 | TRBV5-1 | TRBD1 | TGCGCCAGCAGTAGAGACCGGGACAGGGGAAATGGCTACACCTTC | CASSRDRDRGNGYTF
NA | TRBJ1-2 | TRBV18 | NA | TGTGCCAGCTCAATGGGTAACTATGGCTACACCTTC | CASSMGNYGYTF
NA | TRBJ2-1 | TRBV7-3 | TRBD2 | TGTGCCAGCAGCTACGGGACTAGCGGTAACAATGAGCAGTTCTTC | CASSYGTSGNNEQFF
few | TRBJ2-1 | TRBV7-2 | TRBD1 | TGTGCCAGCAGCTTATTGGGGCACCTGGACAGGGGCACCTACAATGAGCAGTTCTTC | CASSLLGHLDRGTYNEQFF
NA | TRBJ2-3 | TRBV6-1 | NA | TGTGCCAGCAGTAGACCAAACAGGGACACTAGCACAGATACGCAGTATTTT | CASSRPNRDTSTDTQYF
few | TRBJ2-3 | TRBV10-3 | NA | TGTGCCATCAGTGAGACCCTCTTGGCAGATACGCAGTATTTT | CAISETLLADTQYF
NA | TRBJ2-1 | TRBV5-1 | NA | TGCGCCAGCAGCTTGATCAGGTCCCCATCCTACAATGAGCAGTTCTTC | CASSLIRSPSYNEQFF
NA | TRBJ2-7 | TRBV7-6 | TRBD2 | TGTGCCAGCAGCTTATGGGAGGGAAACGAGCAGTACTTC | CASSLWEGNEQYF
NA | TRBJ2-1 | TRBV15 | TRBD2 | TGTGCCACCAGCAGAGATCGCGGGACTAGGGTCAATGAGCAGTTCTTC | CATSRDRGTRVNEQFF
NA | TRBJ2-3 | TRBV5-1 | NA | TGCGCCAGCAGCTTCCGGGCTGCTCGGACCTCAGATACGCAGTATTTT | CASSFRAARTSDTQYF
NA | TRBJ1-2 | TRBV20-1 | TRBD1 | TGCAGTGCTAAGGACAGGGCCTATGGCTACACCTTC | CSAKDRAYGYTF
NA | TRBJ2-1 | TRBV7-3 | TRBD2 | TGTGCCAGCAGCTTAAATGCGGGAGCGGTGAATGAGCAGTTCTTC | CASSLNAGAVNEQFF
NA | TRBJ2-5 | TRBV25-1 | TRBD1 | TGTGCCAGCAGTGCGACAGGGCCAGAGACCCAGTACTTC | CASSATGPETQYF
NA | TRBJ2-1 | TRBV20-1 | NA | TGCAGTGCTAGTGGTGGTAAGCGACCTTCCTACAATGAGCAGTTCTTC | CSASGGKRPSYNEQFF
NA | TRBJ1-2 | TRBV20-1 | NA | TGCAGTGCTAGGGGACGGAGAGCTAACTATGGCTACACCTTC | CSARGRRANYGYTF
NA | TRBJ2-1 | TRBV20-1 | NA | TGCAGTGCCGCCGATCCTAGGGACTTGCACAATGAGCAGTTCTTC | CSAADPRDLHNEQFF
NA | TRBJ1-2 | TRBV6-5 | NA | TGTGCCAGCAGTTACTCGATGGGGGAAAATAACTATGGCTACACCTTC | CASSYSMGENNYGYTF
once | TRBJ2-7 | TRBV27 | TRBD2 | TGTGCCAGCGCTTATTTAGGGACTAGCGGATCCTACGAGCAGTACTTC | CASAYLGTSGSYEQYF
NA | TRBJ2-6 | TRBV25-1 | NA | TGTGCCAGCAGTGCCTCTAGGGGGAACTCTGGGGCCAACGTCCTGACTTTC | CASSASRGNSGANVLTF
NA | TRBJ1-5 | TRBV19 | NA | TGTGCCAGTAGTATAGACGGGACGGCGAAGAGTAGCAATCAGCCCCAGCATTTT | CASSIDGTAKSSNQPQHF
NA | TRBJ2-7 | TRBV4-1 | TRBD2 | TGCGCCAGCAGCCAAATAGCGGGGAGCTCCTACGAGCAGTACTTC | CASSQIAGSSYEQYF
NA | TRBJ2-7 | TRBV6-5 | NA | TGTGCCAGCAGTTACGACCGGCTTTCCTACGAGCAGTACTTC | CASSYDRLSYEQYF
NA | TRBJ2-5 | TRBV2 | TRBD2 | TGTGCCAGCCGGACTAGGAGGTCTGCAGAGACCCAGTACTTC | CASRTRRSAETQYF
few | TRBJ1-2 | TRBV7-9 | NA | TGTGCCAGCAGCCTGACCTTTGGATCCGGCTACACCTTC | CASSLTFGSGYTF
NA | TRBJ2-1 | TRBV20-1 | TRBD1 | TGCAGTACACCGCCCCTGAACAGGGGTGACCATGAGCAGTTCTTC | CSTPPLNRGDHEQFF
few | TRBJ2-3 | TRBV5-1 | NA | TGCGCCAGCACCCCTGGCAGGGGGGATACAGATACGCAGTATTTT | CASTPGRGDTDTQYF